This T cell receptor beta chain comes out of a study of identifying expanded T cells in peripheral blood. The V gene's germline CDR1 is PRHDT and CDR2 FYEKMQ (reference sequence). This CDR3 comprises 16 residues. The trim removed 3 bases at V and 2 bases at J, leaving 9 bases unmatched. Method: immunoSEQ multiplex PCR; TCRdb's copy keeps in-frame clones and lacks some. The data show about 91,000 clones, around nine tenths seen once. This chain uses TRBV13 with TRBJ2-5; 7 nucleotides line up with TRBD1. Sample: blood. This clonotype originated in a person between 18 and 75 years old in good health. In nucleotides, the CDR3 is TGTGCCAGCAGCTTCTCGGGACAGACTCTTCAAGAGACCCAGTACTTC. Translating gives CASSFSGQTLQETQYF.